The entry that follows covers one T cell receptor (beta chain) sequence. Its specificity is not known. The read terminates 3 residues before the CDR3 end, so the remaining end is supplied by the germline J gene. The sample belongs to a study of T cells in women clearing cervical HPV infection. About the research overall: Cases were women with histologically confirmed HPV16-related CIN3 or worse, including a couple of invasive cancers.

Germline V gene data show CDR1 as LNHDA and CDR2 as SQIVND (reference sequence). The CDR3 spans 14 residues. V was pared by 6 bases and J by 2 bases, with 13 bases between. Clones were sequenced by immunoSEQ multiplex PCR, and TCRdb holds only the in-frame ones, with some missing. Its table records tens of thousands of clones. Findings of the study overall: Repertoire richness, not evenness, was significantly elevated in CIN3+ cases versus controls. TRBV6-7 abundance was lower in cases than controls (around 0.1% versus 0.15%).

The sequence was obtained from a woman aged 18 to 69 with a cervical HPV16 infection that either progressed to CIN3+ or cleared (not recorded which). The rearrangement uses TRBV19 and TRBJ1-2; TRBD1 is a possible D gene (6 bases). The specimen sequenced was blood buffy coat. The CDR3 sequence is CASRTQGWNYGYTF. CDR3 bases read: TGTGCCAGTAGGACACAGGGATGGAACTATGGC.